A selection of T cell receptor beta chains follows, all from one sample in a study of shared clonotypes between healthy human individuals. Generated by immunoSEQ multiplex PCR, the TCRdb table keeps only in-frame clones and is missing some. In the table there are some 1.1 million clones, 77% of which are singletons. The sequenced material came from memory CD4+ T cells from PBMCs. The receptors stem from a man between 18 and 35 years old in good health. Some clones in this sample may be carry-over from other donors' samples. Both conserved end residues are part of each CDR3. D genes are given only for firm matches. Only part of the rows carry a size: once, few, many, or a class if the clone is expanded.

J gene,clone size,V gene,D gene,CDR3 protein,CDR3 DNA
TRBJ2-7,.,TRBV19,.,CASSRGLISYEQYF,TGTGCCAGTAGTAGGGGACTTATCTCCTACGAGCAGTACTTC
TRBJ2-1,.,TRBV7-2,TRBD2,CASSYNPAGAYNEQFF,TGTGCCAGCAGCTACAACCCGGCGGGAGCGTACAATGAGCAGTTCTTC
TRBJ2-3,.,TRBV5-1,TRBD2,CASSIYSGSSTDTQYF,TGCGCCAGCAGCATCTATAGCGGGAGCTCCACAGATACGCAGTATTTT
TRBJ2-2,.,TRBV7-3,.,CASSFVGGNTGELFF,TGTGCCAGCAGCTTCGTAGGCGGGAACACCGGGGAGCTGTTTTTT
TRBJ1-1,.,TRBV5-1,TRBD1,CASSLQGAGTEAFF,TGCGCCAGCAGTCTACAGGGGGCGGGCACTGAAGCTTTCTTT
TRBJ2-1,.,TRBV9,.,CASSVAAGGSGLSYNEQFF,TGTGCCAGCAGCGTAGCTGCCGGCGGTAGCGGACTCTCCTACAATGAGCAGTTCTTC
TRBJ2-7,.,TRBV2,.,CASSEEALEQYF,TGTGCCAGCAGTGAGGAGGCTCTCGAGCAGTACTTC
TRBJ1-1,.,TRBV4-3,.,CASSQPSGRAEAFF,TGCGCCAGCAGCCAGCCAAGCGGGCGGGCTGAAGCTTTCTTT
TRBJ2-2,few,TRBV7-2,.,CASSLEQGSGELFF,TGTGCCAGCAGCTTGGAGCAGGGCTCCGGGGAGCTGTTTTTT
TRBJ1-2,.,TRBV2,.,CASSDYGIYGYTF,TGTGCCAGCAGTGATTACGGGATCTATGGCTACACCTTC
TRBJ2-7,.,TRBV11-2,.,CASSFNGPQPYF,TGTGCCAGCAGCTTCAACGGGCCCCAGCCGTACTTC
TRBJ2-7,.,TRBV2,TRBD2,CAGSRGGFHEQYF,TGTGCCGGCTCGAGGGGAGGGTTCCACGAGCAGTACTTC
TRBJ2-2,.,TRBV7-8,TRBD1,CASSSHRGWNTGELFF,TGTGCCAGCAGCTCACACAGGGGATGGAACACCGGGGAGCTGTTTTTT
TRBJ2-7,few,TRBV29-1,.,CSVGTQLSYEQYF,TGCAGCGTGGGCACTCAATTATCCTACGAGCAGTACTTC
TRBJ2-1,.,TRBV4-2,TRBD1,CASSRDRGDNNEQFF,TGTGCCAGCAGCCGGGACAGGGGCGACAACAATGAGCAGTTCTTC